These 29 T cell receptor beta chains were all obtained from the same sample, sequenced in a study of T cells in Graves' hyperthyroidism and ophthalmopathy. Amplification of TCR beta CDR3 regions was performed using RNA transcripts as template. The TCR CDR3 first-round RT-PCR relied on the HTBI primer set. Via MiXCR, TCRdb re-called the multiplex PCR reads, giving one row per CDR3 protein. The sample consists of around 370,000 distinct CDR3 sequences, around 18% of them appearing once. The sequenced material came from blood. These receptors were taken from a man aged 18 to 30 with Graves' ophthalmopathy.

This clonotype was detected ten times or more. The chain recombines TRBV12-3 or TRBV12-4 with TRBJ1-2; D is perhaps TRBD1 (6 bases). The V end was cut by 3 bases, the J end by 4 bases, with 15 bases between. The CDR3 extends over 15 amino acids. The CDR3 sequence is CASSLVGTKSYGYTF. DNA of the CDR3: TGTGCCAGCAGTTTGGTCGGGACAAAAAGCTATGGCTACACCTTC.

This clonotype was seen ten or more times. CDR3 nucleotide sequence: TGTGCCAGCAGCTGGAGGACTAGCGGGAATGAGCAGTTCTTC. It translates to CASSWRTSGNEQFF. The gene calls are TRBV5-6 and TRBJ2-1; 11 nucleotides line up with TRBD2. CDR1 is SGHDT, CDR2 YYEEEE, per germline. CDR3 length equals 14 residues. Trimming cost V 3 bases and J 7 bases; bases outside gene matches: 3.

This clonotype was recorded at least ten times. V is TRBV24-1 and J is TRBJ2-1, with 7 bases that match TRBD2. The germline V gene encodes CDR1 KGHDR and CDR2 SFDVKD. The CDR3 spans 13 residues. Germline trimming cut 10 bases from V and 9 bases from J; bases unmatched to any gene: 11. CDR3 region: CATGEGTIVEQFF. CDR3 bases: TGTGCCACAGGGGAGGGAACGATAGTTGAGCAGTTCTTC.

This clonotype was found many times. The CDR3 DNA sequence: TGCAGTGCTAGTAACGGTAACACCGGGGAGCTGTTTTTT. It yields the protein CSASNGNTGELFF. This chain connects TRBV20-1 to TRBJ2-2; D remains unclear. The CDR3 has 13 amino acids. The V end was cut by 3 bases, the J end by 2 bases, with 7 bases between. Germline values: CDR1 DFQATT, CDR2 SNEGSKA (reference sequence).

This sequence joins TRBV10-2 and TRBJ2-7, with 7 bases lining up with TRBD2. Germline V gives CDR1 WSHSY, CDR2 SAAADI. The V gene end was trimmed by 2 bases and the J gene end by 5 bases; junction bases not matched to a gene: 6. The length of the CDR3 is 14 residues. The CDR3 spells CASSEETSQDEQYF. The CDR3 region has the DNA TGCGCCAGCAGTGAGGAGACTAGCCAGGACGAGCAGTACTTC.

The CDR3 spells CASSVRAEVVEQYF. CDR3 bases: TGTGCCAGCAGTGTCCGTGCGGAAGTCGTCGAGCAGTACTTC. This chain uses TRBV2 with TRBJ2-7; D not resolved. The CDR3 length is 14 residues. CDR1 is SNHLY and CDR2 is FYNNEI in the germline V gene. Trimming removed 4 bases at V and 6 bases at J, with 16 bases between. Using reference TRBV2 and TRBJ2-7 for the parts outside the CDR3, the full variable domain is EPEVTQTPSHQVTQMGQEVILRCVPISNHLYFYWYRQILGQKVEFLVSFYNNEISEKSEIFDDQFSVERPDGSNFTLKIRSTKLEDSAMYFCASSVRAEVVEQYFGPGTRLTVT.

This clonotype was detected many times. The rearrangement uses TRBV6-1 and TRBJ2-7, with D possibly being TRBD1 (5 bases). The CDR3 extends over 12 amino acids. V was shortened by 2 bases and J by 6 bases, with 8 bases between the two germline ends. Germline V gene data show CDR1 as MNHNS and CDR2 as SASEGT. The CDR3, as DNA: TGTGCCAGCAGTGAATCAGGGTTCGAGCAGTACTTC. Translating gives CASSESGFEQYF.

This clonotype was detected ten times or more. CDR3 protein: CASSSRDSTYNEQFF. Here the CDR3 DNA reads TGTGCCAGCAGCTCTCGGGACTCGACCTACAATGAGCAGTTCTTC. This chain uses TRBV7-8 with TRBJ2-1, with D possibly matching TRBD2 (6 bases). This CDR3 has 15 amino acids. Trimming shortened V by 4 bases and J by 2 bases, and 12 bases separated the two germline ends. CDR1 and CDR2 from the germline V gene are SGHVS and FQNEAQ. The entire variable domain, with the rest obtained from reference TRBV7-8 and TRBJ2-1, is as follows: GAGVSQSPRYKVAKRGQDVALRCDPISGHVSLFWYQQALGQGPEFLTYFQNEAQLDKSGLPSDRFFAERPEGSVSTLKIQRTQQEDSAVYLCASSSRDSTYNEQFFGPGTRLTVL.

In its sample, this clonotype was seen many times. The CDR3: CASSDLPGDRGRNEQFF. The CDR3 DNA follows: TGTGCCAGCAGTGATCTGCCCGGGGACAGGGGACGCAATGAGCAGTTCTTC. The J gene is TRBJ2-1, the V gene TRBV6-1; 10 bases are a match to TRBD1. The CDR3 extends over 17 amino acids. Germline V lookup: CDR1 MNHNS, CDR2 SASEGT. V gave up 3 bases and J gave up 6 bases; unmatched junction bases: 11.

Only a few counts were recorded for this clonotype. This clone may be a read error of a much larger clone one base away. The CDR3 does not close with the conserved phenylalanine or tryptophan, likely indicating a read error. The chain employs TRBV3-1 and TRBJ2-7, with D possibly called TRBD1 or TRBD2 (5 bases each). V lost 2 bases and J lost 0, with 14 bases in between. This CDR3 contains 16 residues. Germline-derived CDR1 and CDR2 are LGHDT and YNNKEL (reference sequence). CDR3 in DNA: TGTGCCAGCAGCCAAACGGGACGTTTAAGCTCCTACGAGCAGTACCTC. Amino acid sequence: CASSQTGRLSSYEQYL.

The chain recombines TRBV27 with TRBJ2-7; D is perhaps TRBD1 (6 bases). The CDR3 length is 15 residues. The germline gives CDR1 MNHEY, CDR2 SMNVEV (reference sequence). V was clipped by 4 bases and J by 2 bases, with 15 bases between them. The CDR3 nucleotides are TGTGCCAGCAGTTCCCTCCCCAGGGGAGCCTACGAGCAGTACTTC. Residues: CASSSLPRGAYEQYF.

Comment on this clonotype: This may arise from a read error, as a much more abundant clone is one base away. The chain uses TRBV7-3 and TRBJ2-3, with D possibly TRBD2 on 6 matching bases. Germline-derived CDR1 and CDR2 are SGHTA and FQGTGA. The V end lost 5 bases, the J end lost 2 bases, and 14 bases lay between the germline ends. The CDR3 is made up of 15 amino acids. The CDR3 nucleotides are TGTGCCAGCAGCCCCAGACTAGTGCACACAGATACGCAGTATTTT. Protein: CASSPRLVHTDTQYF.

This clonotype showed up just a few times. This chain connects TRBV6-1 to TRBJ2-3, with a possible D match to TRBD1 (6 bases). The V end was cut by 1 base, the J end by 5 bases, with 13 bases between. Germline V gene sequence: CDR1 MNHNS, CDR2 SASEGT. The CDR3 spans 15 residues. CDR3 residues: CASSEVGQRGDTQYF. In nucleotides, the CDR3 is TGTGCCAGCAGTGAAGTTGGACAGAGGGGAGATACGCAGTATTTT.

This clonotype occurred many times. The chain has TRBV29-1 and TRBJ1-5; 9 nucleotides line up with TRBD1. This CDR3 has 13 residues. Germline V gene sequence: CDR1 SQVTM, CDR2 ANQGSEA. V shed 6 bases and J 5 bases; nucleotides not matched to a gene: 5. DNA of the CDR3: TGCAGCGTCGGGACAGGGCTCGATCAGCCCCAGCATTTT. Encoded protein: CSVGTGLDQPQHF.

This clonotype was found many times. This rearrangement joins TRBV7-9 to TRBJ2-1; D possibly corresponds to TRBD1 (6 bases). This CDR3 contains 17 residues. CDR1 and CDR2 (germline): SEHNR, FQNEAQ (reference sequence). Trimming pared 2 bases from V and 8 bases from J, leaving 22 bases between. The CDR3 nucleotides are TGTGCCAGCAGCTTAACTATAACAGGGCCAAGAATCGATGAGCAGTTCTTC. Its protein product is CASSLTITGPRIDEQFF.

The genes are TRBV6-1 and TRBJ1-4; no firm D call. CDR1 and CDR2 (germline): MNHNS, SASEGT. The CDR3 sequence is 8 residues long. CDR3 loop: CAPEKLFF. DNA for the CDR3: TGTGCTCCAGAAAAACTGTTTTTT.

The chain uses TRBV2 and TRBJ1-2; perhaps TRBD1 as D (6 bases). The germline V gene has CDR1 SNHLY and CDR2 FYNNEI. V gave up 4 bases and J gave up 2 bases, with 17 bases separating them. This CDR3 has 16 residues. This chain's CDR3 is CASSGMRGGRNYGYTF. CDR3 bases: TGTGCCAGCAGTGGGATGAGGGGGGGCCGGAACTATGGCTACACCTTC.

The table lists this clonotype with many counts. The DNA of the CDR3 is TGTGCCAGCAGCCAAGACAGCTCCTACAATGAGCAGTTCTTC. Protein product: CASSQDSSYNEQFF. The J gene is TRBJ2-1, the V gene TRBV3-1, with unresolved D. Germline-derived CDR1 and CDR2 are LGHDT and YNNKEL (reference sequence). Trimming removed 0 bases from V and 0 bases from J, with 3 bases in between. The length of the CDR3 is 14 residues.

CDR3 sequence reads: CASFGGSGWGANVLTF. In nucleotides, the CDR3 is TGTGCCAGCTTTGGGGGGTCCGGCTGGGGGGCCAACGTCCTGACTTTC. The chain links TRBV2 to TRBJ2-6, with a weak D call TRBD2 (6 bases). V was pared by 8 bases and J by 4 bases, with 18 bases between. Looked up from germline, CDR1 is SNHLY and CDR2 is FYNNEI. The CDR3 length is 16 residues.

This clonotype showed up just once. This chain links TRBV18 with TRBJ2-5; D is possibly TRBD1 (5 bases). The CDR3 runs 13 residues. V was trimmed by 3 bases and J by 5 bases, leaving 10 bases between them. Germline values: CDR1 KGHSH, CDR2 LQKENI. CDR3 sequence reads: CASSPIPGETQYF. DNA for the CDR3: TGTGCCAGCTCACCGATCCCAGGGGAGACCCAGTACTTC.

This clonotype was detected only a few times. This CDR3 is CASSIGTGEGYTF. CDR3 coding DNA: TGTGCCAGCTCCATTGGAACGGGAGAGGGCTACACCTTC. The rearrangement joins TRBV18 to TRBJ1-2; D remains unclear. V was pared by 6 bases and J by 8 bases, with 16 bases between. This CDR3 has 13 residues. Germline V CDR1 and CDR2: KGHSH, LQKENI.

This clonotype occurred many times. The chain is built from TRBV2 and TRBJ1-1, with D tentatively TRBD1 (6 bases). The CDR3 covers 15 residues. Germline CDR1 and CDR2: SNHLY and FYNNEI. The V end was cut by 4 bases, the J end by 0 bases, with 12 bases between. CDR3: CASSVDSSLNTEAFF. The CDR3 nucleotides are TGTGCCAGCAGTGTGGACAGTTCCCTGAACACTGAAGCTTTCTTT.

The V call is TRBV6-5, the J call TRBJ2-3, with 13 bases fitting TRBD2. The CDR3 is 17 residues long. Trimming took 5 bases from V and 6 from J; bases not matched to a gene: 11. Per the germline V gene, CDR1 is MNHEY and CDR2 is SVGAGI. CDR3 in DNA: TGTGCCAGCAGTCGAGGTGGGGGACTAGCGGGGTTGGATACGCAGTATTTT. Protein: CASSRGGGLAGLDTQYF.

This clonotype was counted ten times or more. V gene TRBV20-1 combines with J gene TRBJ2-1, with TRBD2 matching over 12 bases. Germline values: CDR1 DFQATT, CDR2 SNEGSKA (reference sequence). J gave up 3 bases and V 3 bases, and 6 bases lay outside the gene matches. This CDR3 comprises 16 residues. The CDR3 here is CSARDPSGGDYNEQFF. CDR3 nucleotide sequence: TGCAGTGCTAGGGATCCTAGCGGGGGGGACTACAATGAGCAGTTCTTC.

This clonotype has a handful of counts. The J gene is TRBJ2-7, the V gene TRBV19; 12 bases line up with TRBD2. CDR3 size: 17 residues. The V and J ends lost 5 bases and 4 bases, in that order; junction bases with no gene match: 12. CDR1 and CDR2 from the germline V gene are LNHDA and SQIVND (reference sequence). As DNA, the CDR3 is TGTGCCAGTAGTTCCCGGACTAGCGGGGCGTCTCCGTACGAGCAGTACTTC. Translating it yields CASSSRTSGASPYEQYF.

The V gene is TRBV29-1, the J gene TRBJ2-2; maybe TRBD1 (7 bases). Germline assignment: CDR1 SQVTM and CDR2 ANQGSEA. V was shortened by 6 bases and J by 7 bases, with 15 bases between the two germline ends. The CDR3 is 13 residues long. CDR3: CSVADREVGELFF. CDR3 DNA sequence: TGCAGCGTAGCTGACAGGGAGGTCGGGGAGCTGTTTTTT.

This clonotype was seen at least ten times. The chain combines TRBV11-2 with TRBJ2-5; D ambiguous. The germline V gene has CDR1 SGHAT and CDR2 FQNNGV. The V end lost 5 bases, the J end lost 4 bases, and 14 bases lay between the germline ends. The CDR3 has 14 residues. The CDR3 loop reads CASSPTQIAETQYF. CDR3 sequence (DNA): TGTGCCAGCAGCCCAACTCAGATTGCAGAGACCCAGTACTTC.

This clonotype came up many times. CDR3 amino acids: CASTTGGMKPQHF. CDR3 nucleotide sequence: TGTGCCAGCACTACAGGGGGAATGAAGCCCCAGCATTTT. V is TRBV28 and J is TRBJ1-5; 8 nucleotides match TRBD1. With V trimmed by 7 bases and J by 8 bases, 7 bases remained unmatched. The CDR3 runs 13 residues. The germline gives CDR1 MDHEN, CDR2 SYDVKM.

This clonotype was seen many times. The CDR3 region has the DNA TGCGCCAGCAGCTTCAACGAAGGTCAGCCCCAGCATTTT. It is translated as CASSFNEGQPQHF. The chain carries TRBV5-1 and TRBJ1-5, with unresolved D. CDR3 length: 13 residues. From germline, CDR1 is SGHRS and CDR2 YFSETQ. Trimming cost V 2 bases and J 6 bases, with 9 bases left between them.